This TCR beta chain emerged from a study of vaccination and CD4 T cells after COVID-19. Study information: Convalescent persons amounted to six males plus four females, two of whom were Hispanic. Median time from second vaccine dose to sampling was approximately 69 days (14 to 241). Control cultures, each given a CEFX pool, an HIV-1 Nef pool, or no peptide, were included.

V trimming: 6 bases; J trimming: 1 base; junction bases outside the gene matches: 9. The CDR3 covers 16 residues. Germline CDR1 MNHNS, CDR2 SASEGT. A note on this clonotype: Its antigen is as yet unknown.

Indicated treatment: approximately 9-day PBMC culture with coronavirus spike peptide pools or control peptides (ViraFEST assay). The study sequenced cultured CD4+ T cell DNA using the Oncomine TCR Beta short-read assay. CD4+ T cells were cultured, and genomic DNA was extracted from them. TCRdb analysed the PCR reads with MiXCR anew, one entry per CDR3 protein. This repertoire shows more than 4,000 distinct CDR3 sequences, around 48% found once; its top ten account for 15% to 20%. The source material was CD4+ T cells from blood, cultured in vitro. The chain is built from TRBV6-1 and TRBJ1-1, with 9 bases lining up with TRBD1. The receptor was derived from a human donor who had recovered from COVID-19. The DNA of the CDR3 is TGTGCCAGCAGGCCTCGACAGGGGGTCACGAACACTGAAGCTTTCTTT. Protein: CASRPRQGVTNTEAFF.